The text below deals with one T cell receptor (beta chain). In the original analysis: From reference gene primer amplification, estimates of nucleated cell counts were derived. Assay: immunoSEQ multiplex PCR; the TCRdb copy retains only in-frame clones and omits some. The DNA was the basis for D and trimming; V, J and clone size are from that table. Of about 210,000 clones listed, roughly four fifths are singletons. The CDR3 runs to 15 residues. V lost 1 base to trimming and J lost 3 bases, with 10 bases between them. CDR1 and CDR2 from the germline V gene are LGHNA and YNFKEQ. This entry is derived from a study of blood T cell repertoires in COVID-19. Study at large: From the United States, Italy and Spain came samples of acute and convalescent COVID-19. PBMCs, B-cell-depleted T cells, or T cells provided the cDNA or gDNA that made up the material.

The sequence derives from a woman aged 45-65 years with active or convalescent COVID-19. Material for sequencing was peripheral blood. The V call is TRBV4-2, the J call TRBJ1-5; D is undetermined. The CDR3 loop reads CASSQAPGVNQPQHF. CDR3 sequence (DNA): TGTGCCAGCAGCCAAGCCCCAGGCGTCAATCAGCCCCAGCATTTT.